This T cell receptor beta chain was recovered during a study of cytomegalovirus exposure and HLA in healthy donors. Vbeta (60) and Jbeta (13) primers were used in the PCR. Profiled with immunoSEQ multiplex PCR; TCRdb holds only in-frame clones, not every one. The data contain approximately 150,000 clones, about 84% of them seen just once; the ten biggest clones take up 1.3%. Trimming removed 0 bases from V and 6 bases from J, with 13 bases in between. This CDR3 spans 15 amino acids. Germline values: CDR1 SGHRS, CDR2 YFSETQ. Study-wide points: A later analysis linked around 15,000 TCR beta sequences to HLA alleles at 0.05 false discovery rate. Versus the approximately 700-donor mean, an Asian-associated ancestry cluster reportedly showed fewer N-insertions in a later analysis.

At sampling all donors were nominally healthy, likely with unrecorded immune exposures. As regards this clone: As yet, its antigen is unknown.

The J gene is TRBJ2-1, the V gene TRBV5-1, with D maybe TRBD2 (6 bases). This receptor was taken from a man aged 45-60 years in good health and CMV-seropositive. What was sequenced was PBMCs. As DNA, the CDR3 is TGCGCCAGCAGCTTGGAATGGCCAGCGGGCAATGAGCAGTTCTTC. Translation gives CASSLEWPAGNEQFF.